This T cell receptor (beta chain) stems from a study of PD-1 blockade in classical Hodgkin lymphoma. CDR3 length: 15 amino acids. The V and J ends lost 0 bases and 7 bases respectively, with 15 bases between them. Per germline, CDR1 LGHNA and CDR2 YSLEER. Every patient had relapsed following autologous stem cell transplantation, and cohorts differed in brentuximab vedotin exposure. Clones were sequenced by immunoSEQ multiplex PCR, and TCRdb holds only the in-frame ones, with some missing. The sample lists more than 90,000 clones, about four fifths occurring once. The V call is TRBV4-3, the J call TRBJ1-1; possible D gene TRBD1, 6 bases. The sequence was collected from a human donor with classical Hodgkin lymphoma. Sequencing used peripheral blood mononuclear cells (PBMCs), obtained before the second cycle of nivolumab. The CDR3 DNA sequence: TGCGCCAGCAGCCAAGATGGGGGGCTTAGCGGTGAAGCTTTCTTT. It codes for CASSQDGGLSGEAFF.